The 4 T cell receptor beta chains listed next were all sequenced from one sample in a study of cytomegalovirus exposure and HLA in healthy donors. Both 60 Vbeta primers and 13 Jbeta primers went into the PCR. Profiling relied on immunoSEQ multiplex PCR, and the TCRdb table lists in-frame clones only, not all of them. The profile covers about 160,000 clones, with 82% appearing a single time and less than 1.6% taken by the ten largest. Sequencing input: PBMCs. The receptors were sampled from a girl between 10 and 17 years old in good health and CMV-seropositive.

The chain has TRBV10-3 and TRBJ2-1, with D maybe TRBD2 (7 bases). CDR3 length: 15 residues. V was cut by 2 bases and J by 2 bases, with 10 bases left in between. CDR1 and CDR2 (germline): ENHRY, SYGVKD. The CDR3 DNA is TGTGCCATCAGTGAGGCGGGGGCCGCCTACAATGAGCAGTTCTTC. Translated, it gives CAISEAGAAYNEQFF.

The V and J genes are TRBV5-1 and TRBJ2-3; D perhaps matches TRBD1 (5 bases). Between the trimmed V and J ends, which lost 0 bases and 2 bases, there was a span of 10 bases. CDR1 and CDR2 (germline): SGHRS, YFSETQ. The CDR3 loop spans 15 amino acids. In DNA, the CDR3 is TGCGCCAGCAGCTTGGTCGCAGGGAACACAGATACGCAGTATTTT. Amino acid sequence: CASSLVAGNTDTQYF.

CDR3 DNA: TGTGCCAGCAGGCTGGGGGCCACTCTAAGGGATGAGCAGTTCTTC. It translates to CASRLGATLRDEQFF. The V gene is TRBV11-2, the J gene TRBJ2-1; TRBD1 might be the D (6 bases). The CDR3 covers 15 residues. Per germline, CDR1 SGHAT and CDR2 FQNNGV. The germline V and J ends were trimmed by 6 bases and 8 bases, with 20 bases remaining between them. The complete variable domain, with remaining parts taken from reference TRBV11-2 and TRBJ2-1, reads EAGVAQSPRYKIIEKRQSVAFWCNPISGHATLYWYQQILGQGPKLLIQFQNNGVVDDSQLPKDRFSAERLKGVDSTLKIQPAKLEDSAVYLCASRLGATLRDEQFFGPGTRLTVL.

The gene calls are TRBV2 and TRBJ2-4; D ambiguous. V lost 2 bases to trimming and J lost 13 bases, with 9 bases between them. The CDR3 extends over 11 amino acids. CDR1 is SNHLY and CDR2 is FYNNEI in the germline V gene. CDR3 sequence reads: CASSETRWQYF. The DNA of the CDR3 is TGTGCCAGCAGTGAAACCCGGTGGCAGTACTTC.